This entry describes one TCR beta chain. A much larger clone is a single base away; this may be a read error. The source material, RNA transcripts, was used to amplify TCR beta CDR3 regions. HTBI primers were employed in a first-round RT-PCR of the TCR CDR3. TCRdb reanalysed the multiplex PCR reads using MiXCR and keeps one entry per CDR3 protein. The sample lists 550,000 to 600,000 distinct CDR3 sequences; approximately 15% were seen once. This CDR3 spans 15 amino acids. Germline loops: CDR1 SGHTA, CDR2 FQGNSA. V gave up 5 bases and J gave up 7 bases, with 17 bases separating them. The source of the sample is a study of T cells in Graves' hyperthyroidism and ophthalmopathy.

This sequence joins TRBV7-2 and TRBJ1-4; D possibly corresponds to TRBD1 (5 bases). The receptor was derived from a woman between 18 and 29 years old with Graves' ophthalmopathy. What was sequenced was blood. CDR3 bases: TGTACCAGCAGCCGGCACAGGCAGAGAGGTGAAAAACTGTTTTTT. The encoded protein is CTSSRHRQRGEKLFF.